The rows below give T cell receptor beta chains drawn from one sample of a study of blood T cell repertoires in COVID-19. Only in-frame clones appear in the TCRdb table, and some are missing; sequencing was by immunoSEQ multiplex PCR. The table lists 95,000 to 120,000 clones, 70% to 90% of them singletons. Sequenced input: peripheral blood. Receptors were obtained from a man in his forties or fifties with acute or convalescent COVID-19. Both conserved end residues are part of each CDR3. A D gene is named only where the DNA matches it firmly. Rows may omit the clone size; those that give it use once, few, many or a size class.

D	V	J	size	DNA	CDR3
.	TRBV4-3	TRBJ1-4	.	TGCGCCAGCAGCCGGAGGAGGCGACCCGAAGAGGGACTGTTTTTT	CASSRRRRPEEGLFF
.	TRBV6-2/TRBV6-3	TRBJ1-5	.	TGTGCCAGCAGTTATCGGGGTTCTAGCAATCAGCCCCAGCATTTT	CASSYRGSSNQPQHF
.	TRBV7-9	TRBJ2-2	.	TGTGCCAGCAGCTCAAGCTCGGGGAACACCGGGGAGCTGTTTTTT	CASSSSSGNTGELFF
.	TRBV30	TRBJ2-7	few	TGTGCCGCAAAAAGGGGATTGTACGAGCAGTACTTC	CAAKRGLYEQYF
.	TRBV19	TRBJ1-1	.	TGTGCCAGTTTTCAGGGATTTAACACTGAAGCTTTCTTT	CASFQGFNTEAFF
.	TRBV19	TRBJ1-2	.	TGTGCCAGTAGTCCAGGGAGGAGGGAAGGCTACACCTTC	CASSPGRREGYTF
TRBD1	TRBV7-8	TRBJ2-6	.	TGTGCCAGCAGCCCCCGGGACAGGGGTATATCTGGGGCCAACGTCCTGACTTTC	CASSPRDRGISGANVLTF
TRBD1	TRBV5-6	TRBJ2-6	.	TGTGCCAGCAGCTCCAACAACAGGGGGATTCCCTCTGGGGCCAACGTCCTGACTTTC	CASSSNNRGIPSGANVLTF
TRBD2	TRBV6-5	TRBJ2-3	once	TGTGCCAGCAGCCCGACTAGCGGGGGGGCCGATACGCAGTATTTT	CASSPTSGGADTQYF
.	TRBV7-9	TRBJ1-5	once	TGTGCCAGCAGCTTAGGCGGATACAATCAGCCCCAGCATTTT	CASSLGGYNQPQHF
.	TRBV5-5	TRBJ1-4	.	TGTGCCAGCAGGTACAGGATAACTAATGAAAAACTGTTTTTT	CASRYRITNEKLFF
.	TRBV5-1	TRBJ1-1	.	TGCGCCAGCAGCCCATGGACAGAATCGAACACTGAAGCTTTCTTT	CASSPWTESNTEAFF
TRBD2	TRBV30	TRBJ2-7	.	TGTGCCTGGAGGGAGTGGCTAGCGGGAGAGCAGTACTTC	CAWREWLAGEQYF
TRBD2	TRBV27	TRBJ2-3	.	TGTGCCAGCAGTTTATATCCCGGGACTAGCGGGGGGGAAGATACGCAGTATTTT	CASSLYPGTSGGEDTQYF
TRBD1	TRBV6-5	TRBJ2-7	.	TGTGCCAGCAGCCGGACAGGGCACACCTACGAGCAGTACTTC	CASSRTGHTYEQYF
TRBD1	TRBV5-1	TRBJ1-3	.	TGCGCCAGCAGCCCGGGAACCGGGACAGGGTCTGGAAACACCATATATTTT	CASSPGTGTGSGNTIYF
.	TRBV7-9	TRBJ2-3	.	TGTGCCAGCAGCTTAGACGGGGGTGCCACAGATACGCAGTATTTT	CASSLDGGATDTQYF
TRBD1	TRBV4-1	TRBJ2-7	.	TGCGCCAGCAGCCACGGTGAATGGTCCGGACAGGGCAATTACGAGCAGTACTTC	CASSHGEWSGQGNYEQYF
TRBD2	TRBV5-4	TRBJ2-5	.	TGTGCCAGCTCACCGGGAGGGAACGGAGAGACCCAGTACTTC	CASSPGGNGETQYF
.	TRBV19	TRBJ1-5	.	TGTGCCAGTAGTATAAAGGGGGGCAATCAGCCCCAGCATTTT	CASSIKGGNQPQHF
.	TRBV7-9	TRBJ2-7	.	TGTGCCAGCAGTCACGCGGGGCTCGGGCTCGACGAGCAGTACTTC	CASSHAGLGLDEQYF
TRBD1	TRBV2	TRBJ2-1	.	TGTGCCATAGGACAGGGCTCCTACAATGAGCAGTTCTTC	CAIGQGSYNEQFF
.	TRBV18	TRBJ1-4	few	TGTGCCAGCTCGAGACAGCCGGTTCTTGCAACTAATGAAAAACTGTTTTTT	CASSRQPVLATNEKLFF